These 17 T cell receptor beta chains share one sample of origin, sequenced in a study of cytomegalovirus exposure and HLA in healthy donors. Both 60 Vbeta primers and 13 Jbeta primers went into the PCR. Assay used: immunoSEQ multiplex PCR; TCRdb lists only in-frame clones, some missing. The data contain about 100,000 clones, around 60% of them singletons. The specimen was PBMCs. Receptor source: a human donor in good health.

The CDR3, as DNA: TGCGCCAGCAGCCCGGGGACAGGGGGGAACAATGAGCAGTTCTTC. Protein: CASSPGTGGNNEQFF. This sequence joins TRBV5-1 and TRBJ2-1; 11 bases are shared with TRBD1. The CDR3 sequence is 15 residues long. Germline CDR1 reads SGHRS; CDR2 reads YFSETQ. J gave up 5 bases and V 4 bases, and 5 bases lay outside the gene matches.

This chain links TRBV6-6 with TRBJ2-1, with TRBD1 identical over 10 bases. Trimming at V came to 2 bases and at J to 7 bases, leaving 8 bases not matched to a gene. This CDR3 comprises 16 residues. CDR1 is MNHNY and CDR2 is SVGAGI in the germline V gene (reference sequence). The DNA for the CDR3 is TGTGCCAGCAGTTACGCCCGACAGGGGGCGCGTAATGAGCAGTTCTTC. The encoded protein is CASSYARQGARNEQFF.

The rearrangement links TRBV19 to TRBJ2-1, with 12 positions matching TRBD2. Germline V gene sequence: CDR1 LNHDA, CDR2 SQIVND (reference sequence). V shed 5 bases and J 6 bases; nucleotides not matched to a gene: 5. The CDR3 is 15 residues long. CDR3 DNA sequence: TGTGCCAGTAGTCTAGCGGGAGGGCGGGGCAATGAGCAGTTCTTC. Amino acids: CASSLAGGRGNEQFF.

This clone has just a few counts. The chain combines TRBV10-3 with TRBJ2-3, with 12 bases aligning to TRBD2. Germline CDR1 is ENHRY and CDR2 is SYGVKD. The CDR3 covers 13 residues. Losses at the gene ends were 8 bases for V and 5 bases for J; bases not matched to a gene: 2. This CDR3 reads CAILAGGGDTQYF. The CDR3 nucleotides are TGTGCCATCCTAGCGGGGGGGGGAGATACGCAGTATTTT.

CDR3 nucleotides: TGTGCCAGCAGGCGGGGACTGTACGAGCAGTACTTC. Its protein is CASRRGLYEQYF. The rearrangement uses TRBV27 and TRBJ2-7, with a possible D match to TRBD2 (6 bases). Germline V CDR1 and CDR2: MNHEY, SMNVEV (reference sequence). This CDR3 is 12 amino acids long. V was shortened by 6 bases and J by 4 bases, with 10 bases between the two germline ends.

V and J are TRBV6-5 and TRBJ2-7; TRBD2 is a possible D gene (6 bases). Germline V gives CDR1 MNHEY, CDR2 SVGAGI. V was shortened by 5 bases and J by 3 bases, with 14 bases between the two germline ends. CDR3 length: 14 residues. In DNA, the CDR3 is TGTGCCAGCAGTAGGGGCGGGACCATCTACGAGCAGTACTTC. This translates into CASSRGGTIYEQYF.

V usage is TRBV9 and J usage is TRBJ1-1; 7 bases are a match to TRBD1. The CDR3 consists of 15 residues. V was pared by 2 bases and J by 4 bases, with 8 bases of the junction left unmatched. Germline values: CDR1 SGDLS, CDR2 YYNGEE. CDR3 nucleotides: TGTGCCAGCAGCGTGATGCAGGGGGATGGCACTGAAGCTTTCTTT. It encodes CASSVMQGDGTEAFF.

The rearrangement links TRBV19 to TRBJ1-2; 7 nucleotides match TRBD1. The CDR3 sequence is 16 residues long. After removal of 5 bases from V and 3 bases from J, the junction contained 12 bases not matched to a gene. Germline V lookup: CDR1 LNHDA, CDR2 SQIVND (reference sequence). This CDR3 reads CASSPYRTGRDYGYTF. CDR3 nucleotides: TGTGCCAGTAGTCCCTATCGGACAGGACGAGACTATGGCTACACCTTC.

The chain joins TRBV20-1 to TRBJ1-2; D not certain. The V end was cut by 2 bases, the J end by 5 bases, with 6 bases between. Germline V lookup: CDR1 DFQATT, CDR2 SNEGSKA (reference sequence). The CDR3 runs to 11 residues. The CDR3 sequence: CSARLSYGYTF. In nucleotides, the CDR3 is TGCAGTGCTAGATTATCGTATGGCTACACCTTC.

The chain uses TRBV19 and TRBJ2-5; 10 bases are shared with TRBD2. Germline lookup yields CDR1 LNHDA and CDR2 SQIVND (reference sequence). V was clipped by 2 bases and J by 2 bases; unmatched bases: 5. The CDR3 runs 16 residues. The CDR3 DNA reads TGTGCCAGTAGTATATGGACTAGCGGTATACAAGAGACCCAGTACTTC. Protein: CASSIWTSGIQETQYF.

The V call is TRBV30, the J call TRBJ2-7, with 10 bases fitting TRBD2. Germline CDR1 is GTSNPN and CDR2 is SVGIG (reference sequence). The CDR3 is made up of 14 amino acids. V lost 0 bases and J lost 5; bases outside the gene matches: 4. The CDR3 region has the DNA TGTGCCTGGAGTGTCGGGACTAGCGACAACGAGCAGTACTTC. It yields the protein CAWSVGTSDNEQYF.

This clone showed up just a few times. The genes are TRBV4-1 and TRBJ2-1; 8 nucleotides line up with TRBD1. The CDR3 runs 13 residues. J gave up 6 bases and V 2 bases, and 0 bases lay outside the gene matches. In germline, CDR1 is MGHRA, CDR2 YSYEKL. The CDR3 sequence is CASSQTGGNEQFF. CDR3 bases: TGCGCCAGCAGCCAAACAGGGGGCAATGAGCAGTTCTTC.

The CDR3 nucleotides read TGTGCCAGCACGGCGGGACAGGGGGCGGGGAACACTGAAGCTTTCTTT. It yields the protein CASTAGQGAGNTEAFF. V and J are TRBV28 and TRBJ1-1, with TRBD1 identical over 12 bases. After removal of 7 bases from V and 1 base from J, the junction contained 7 bases not matched to a gene. CDR1 MDHEN and CDR2 SYDVKM come from the germline V gene. CDR3 length equals 16 residues.

The chain uses TRBV7-9 and TRBJ2-1; 10 nucleotides align to TRBD1. Germline V gene data show CDR1 as SEHNR and CDR2 as FQNEAQ (reference sequence). This CDR3 comprises 16 residues. V dropped 0 bases and J dropped 4; count of bases not matched to a gene: 3. The CDR3 loop is CASSLADRGMYNEQFF. The CDR3 DNA sequence: TGTGCCAGCAGCTTAGCGGACAGGGGGATGTACAATGAGCAGTTCTTC.

The chain combines TRBV6-1 with TRBJ1-4; TRBD1 might be the D (5 bases). Germline V gene sequence: CDR1 MNHNS, CDR2 SASEGT. This CDR3 contains 13 residues. V lost 4 bases and J 5 bases, leaving 8 bases between the germline ends. CDR3 protein: CASSGRQNEKLFF. The CDR3 DNA reads as TGTGCCAGCAGTGGCCGACAGAATGAAAAACTGTTTTTT.

This clone was observed a few times. V and J are TRBV6-5 and TRBJ1-1, with unresolved D. Trimming stripped 0 bases from V and 4 bases from J, with 9 bases between. This CDR3 spans 14 amino acids. Germline assignment: CDR1 MNHEY and CDR2 SVGAGI. The CDR3 region has the DNA TGTGCCAGCAGTTACTCCTATGGGCCCACTGAAGCTTTCTTT. Translation gives CASSYSYGPTEAFF.

In DNA form, the CDR3 reads TGTGCCAGCAGTTTATCCCCAGAATACTACGAGCAGTACTTC. Residues: CASSLSPEYYEQYF. The rearrangement links TRBV27 to TRBJ2-7; no definite D call. CDR1 is MNHEY, CDR2 SMNVEV, per germline (reference sequence). The CDR3 has 14 residues. V lost 0 bases to trimming and J lost 3 bases, with 9 bases between them.